Listed below are T cell receptor beta chains from one sample, sequenced in a study of T-cell memory formation after mild COVID-19. TCRdb re-called the 5' RACE reads through MiXCR, storing one row per CDR3 protein. Found here are 210,000 or so distinct CDR3 sequences, around 30% of them singletons; the top ten hold approximately 10%. The sample consisted of PBMCs or a T cell subset sorted from them (not recorded which). All receptors derive from an adult woman who had mild COVID-19 (a few samples of this study predate the infection). Cell type and time point are not known. Each CDR3 is given with its conserved first and last residue. A D gene is named only where the DNA matches it firmly. Size tells how often a clone was seen (once, few, many) or the class of an expanded clone, and some rows leave it out.

TRBJ2-2	.	TRBV7-3	.	TGTGCCAGCAGCCCGCACCCGAACACCGGGGAGCTGTTTTTT	CASSPHPNTGELFF
TRBJ2-1	TRBD2	TRBV5-1	few	TGCGCCAGCAGCCCTCCCTACCTAGCGGGAGGGCCCTCGTCCTACAATGAGCAGTTCTTC	CASSPPYLAGGPSSYNEQFF
TRBJ2-2	.	TRBV6-2/TRBV6-3	few	TGTGCCAGCACCCACCTAAAAGGGGAGCTGTTTTTT	CASTHLKGELFF
TRBJ1-5	TRBD1	TRBV12-3/TRBV12-4	few	TGTGCCAGCAGGTCGACAGGGAGAGGCAATCAGCCCCAGCATTTT	CASRSTGRGNQPQHF
TRBJ2-7	.	TRBV3-1	few	TGTGCCAGCAGCCAGGACTTGGGGGCCTACGAGCAGTACTTC	CASSQDLGAYEQYF
TRBJ2-1	TRBD1	TRBV5-1	few	TGCGCCAGCAGCTCCCCCGGACAGGGTAAATACAATGAGCAGTTCTTC	CASSSPGQGKYNEQFF
TRBJ1-2	TRBD1	TRBV6-5	few	TGTGCCAGCACGCGACAGGGGCTCGGCTATGGCTACACCTTC	CASTRQGLGYGYTF
TRBJ2-7	.	TRBV7-8	few	TGTGCCAGCAGCACCCGCCTAGGGCCGGAGCAGTACTTC	CASSTRLGPEQYF
TRBJ2-1	TRBD2	TRBV20-1	few	TGCAGTGCTAGAACCCGGACTAGCGGGTCCTACAATGAGCAGTTCTTC	CSARTRTSGSYNEQFF
TRBJ2-5	.	TRBV7-3	medium-sized	TGTGCCAGCAGCTCCGAGCCCCAAGAGACCCAGTACTTC	CASSSEPQETQYF
TRBJ1-5	TRBD1	TRBV20-1	few	TGCAGTGCTAGGGGACAGGGAATCCAGCCCCAGCATTTT	CSARGQGIQPQHF
TRBJ2-7	.	TRBV6-5	once	TGTGCCAGCAGAGCCCCAGGGGTGAGGAGGCAGTACTTC	CASRAPGVRRQYF
TRBJ1-5	.	TRBV7-6	.	TGTGCCAGCAGCTCTCGGGGGGGCATAGAGCCCCAGCATTTT	CASSSRGGIEPQHF
TRBJ1-1	.	TRBV12-3/TRBV12-4	.	TGTGCCAGCAGTACGAGAAACACTGAAGCTTTCTTT	CASSTRNTEAFF
TRBJ1-1	.	TRBV20-1	few	TGCAGTGCTAGAGACGGCAGGACTGAAGCTTTCTTT	CSARDGRTEAFF
TRBJ2-1	.	TRBV7-8	.	TGTGCCAGCAGCTTAGTAGGTTTAGCTTACAATGAGCAGTTCTTC	CASSLVGLAYNEQFF
TRBJ2-2	TRBD2	TRBV9	few	TGTGCCAGCAGCGTAGGAGCGGGATACAACACCGGGGAGCTGTTTTTT	CASSVGAGYNTGELFF
TRBJ2-7	.	TRBV7-9	.	TGTGCCAGCGGGGGGGCAAGTGAGCAGTACTTC	CASGGASEQYF
TRBJ2-1	TRBD1	TRBV6-5	.	TGTGCCAGCAGTTACGATGACAGGGGAGAGTACAATGAGCAGTTCTTC	CASSYDDRGEYNEQFF
TRBJ2-7	.	TRBV20-1	.	TGCAGTGCGCTCCCCCGGGACCAGACCTACGAGCAGTACTTC	CSALPRDQTYEQYF
TRBJ1-1	.	TRBV5-1	many	TGCGCCAGCAGCTTATCCGGGATCGGTCCAGGGAACACTGAAGCTTTCTTT	CASSLSGIGPGNTEAFF
TRBJ1-2	.	TRBV24-1	few	TGTGCCACCAGTGACGTCTCAGGGTTCTATGGCTACACCTTC	CATSDVSGFYGYTF
TRBJ2-6	.	TRBV7-9	many	TGTGCCAGCAGCTTAGTAAGCTCTGGGGCCAACGTCCTGACTTTC	CASSLVSSGANVLTF
TRBJ2-3	TRBD1	TRBV6-4	few	TGTGCCAGCAGTGACTCGGGGACAGGAGATACGCAGTATTTT	CASSDSGTGDTQYF
TRBJ2-2	TRBD1	TRBV15	.	TGTGCCACCAGCAGAGACAGGGGGTACACCGGGGAGCTGTTTTTT	CATSRDRGYTGELFF
TRBJ2-5	.	TRBV5-1	.	TGCGCCAGCAGCTCGGACGGTCGTTCCCAAGAGACCCAGTACTTC	CASSSDGRSQETQYF
TRBJ1-5	TRBD1	TRBV12-3/TRBV12-4	few	TGTGCCAGCAGGGTCGGGACAGGGCTTGGTCAGCCCCAGCATTTT	CASRVGTGLGQPQHF
TRBJ2-7	.	TRBV21-1	.	TGTGCCAGCAGCATATCTCCACCGGACGAGCAGTACTTC	CASSISPPDEQYF
TRBJ2-1	.	TRBV7-9	few	TGTGCCAGCAGCCCCCCGGCGGGCCCCTACAATGAGCAGTTCTTC	CASSPPAGPYNEQFF
TRBJ2-1	TRBD2	TRBV7-2	few	TGTGCCAGCAGCTCAGGATTACTAGCGGGGGCTTACAATGAGCAGTTCTTC	CASSSGLLAGAYNEQFF
TRBJ2-5	TRBD1	TRBV4-1	few	TGCGCCAGCAGCCACACAGGGGTGGGAGAGACCCAGTACTTC	CASSHTGVGETQYF
TRBJ2-7	TRBD1	TRBV3-1	few	TGTGCCAGCAGCCAAGGCCCCACGTGGACAGGGGTCTGCGAGCAGTACTTC	CASSQGPTWTGVCEQYF
TRBJ2-2	.	TRBV18	few	TGTGCCAGCTCTCCTCTCGAGAGCACCGGGGAGCTGTTTTTT	CASSPLESTGELFF
TRBJ2-7	.	TRBV12-3/TRBV12-4	.	TGTGCCAGCAGCCGTACCCCCGGGACTCCCGACTCCGAGCAGTACTTC	CASSRTPGTPDSEQYF
TRBJ2-7	.	TRBV28	.	TGTGCCAGCAGTTTACGGGGGACAGTCAGCTCCTACGAGCAGTACTTC	CASSLRGTVSSYEQYF
TRBJ2-5	TRBD2	TRBV3-1	few	TGTGCCAGCAGCCAAGAACGAATCGGGGGGGCCGGGGAGACCCAGTACTTC	CASSQERIGGAGETQYF
TRBJ2-3	.	TRBV7-3	.	TGTGCCAGCAGCCAGGGAGTTACTAGCACAGATACGCAGTATTTT	CASSQGVTSTDTQYF
TRBJ2-3	.	TRBV29-1	few	TGCAGCGTTGCTAGCACAGATACGCAGTATTTT	CSVASTDTQYF
TRBJ1-5	TRBD1	TRBV5-6	.	TGTGCCAGCAGCTTGGGGGGAAGACAGGGACATCAGCCACAGCATTTT	CASSLGGRQGHQPQHF
TRBJ2-7	TRBD2	TRBV27	few	TGTGCCAGCAGGTGGGGGGGAGGGTACGAGCAGTACTTC	CASRWGGGYEQYF
TRBJ1-5	.	TRBV12-3/TRBV12-4	.	TGTGCCAGCACCCGCGCAACAGGGTCAATCAGGCCCCAGCATTTT	CASTRATGSIRPQHF
TRBJ2-3	.	TRBV5-1	.	TGCGCCAGCAGCTTGGGTGCTGGAGCCTATAGCACAGATACGCAGTATTTT	CASSLGAGAYSTDTQYF
TRBJ1-2	TRBD1	TRBV7-9	.	TGTGCCAGCAGCCCTAACTGGGACAGCCCGATGGGCTACACCTTC	CASSPNWDSPMGYTF
TRBJ1-1	.	TRBV5-1	.	TGCGCCAGCTCGACCGGATCGACCACTGAAGCTTTCTTT	CASSTGSTTEAFF
TRBJ1-1	.	TRBV2	.	TGTGCCAGCAGCGACGATTCCACTGAAGCTTTCTTT	CASSDDSTEAFF
TRBJ2-1	.	TRBV24-1	few	TGTGCCACCAGTGACGGATCGGAGTACAATGAGCAGTTCTTC	CATSDGSEYNEQFF
TRBJ2-2	TRBD2	TRBV7-2	once	TGTGCCAGCAGCTTAGGGCCCCGGGGGGGGCCCGGGGAGCTGTTTTTT	CASSLGPRGGPGELFF
TRBJ1-2	TRBD1	TRBV5-6	few	TGTGCCAGCAGCGTCGGGACAGTGCCATCTAACTATGGCTACACCTTC	CASSVGTVPSNYGYTF
TRBJ2-1	.	TRBV24-1	few	TGTGCCACCAGGGATCAGGACACCTCCTACAATGAGCAGTTCTTC	CATRDQDTSYNEQFF
TRBJ2-7	.	TRBV30	few	TGTGCCTGGAGTGACCGGAAGGAGGTCTCCTACGAGCAGTACTTC	CAWSDRKEVSYEQYF
TRBJ2-6	.	TRBV7-2	.	TGTGCCAGCAGCCCCACGGCTGGGGCCAACGTCCTGACTTTC	CASSPTAGANVLTF
TRBJ2-6	.	TRBV10-3	once	TGTGCCGCCGGGCTGGGAGGTGGGGCCAACGTCCTGACTTTC	CAAGLGGGANVLTF
TRBJ2-1	TRBD2	TRBV7-3	.	TGTGCCAGCAGCTTAACCAGCGGGGGGAATGAGCAGTTCTTC	CASSLTSGGNEQFF
TRBJ1-2	.	TRBV12-3/TRBV12-4	.	TGTGCCAGCAGTCCTTCTGGGGGAGGGATATATGGCTACACCTTC	CASSPSGGGIYGYTF
TRBJ2-3	.	TRBV7-3	few	TGTGCCAGCAGCTTGATGGGCACGGGACTGGGGAGCGATACGCAGTATTTT	CASSLMGTGLGSDTQYF
TRBJ2-2	.	TRBV24-1	.	TGTGCCACCAGTGAGGTAGCAGCGAACACCGGGGAGCTGTTTTTT	CATSEVAANTGELFF
TRBJ1-2	.	TRBV20-1	.	TGCAGTGCTATGGGACAAAACTATGGCTACACCTTC	CSAMGQNYGYTF